The rows below give T cell receptor beta chains drawn from one sample of a study of T cell clones after liver transplantation. The data were produced by immunoSEQ multiplex PCR, yet TCRdb's version contains in-frame clones alone and is incomplete. The table lists about 51,000 clones, roughly nine tenths of them singletons. The source was CD8+ T cells from blood, collected 12 months after liver transplant. These receptors were obtained from a human patient who received a liver transplant. The graft donor may have given rise to some T cells. The CDR3 runs from the conserved cysteine through the conserved F or W. Each record gives: V gene, D gene, J gene, CDR3 protein. D genes are given only for firm matches.

>TRBV11-3|TRBD1|TRBJ2-2
CASSLDVGQGNTGELFF
>TRBV5-1|TRBD2|TRBJ2-1
CASSPRTSGYGNEQFF
>TRBV19|NA|TRBJ2-2
CASSIGVTGELFF
>TRBV7-9|NA|TRBJ2-1
CASSLDVEQFF
>TRBV4-1|TRBD1|TRBJ1-2
CASSHPSGQGNGYTF
>TRBV6-1|TRBD1|TRBJ2-7
CASSEAGRGYEQYF
>TRBV7-9|NA|TRBJ1-1
CASSPLRGGDTEAFF
>TRBV30|NA|TRBJ1-1
CAWSVGGNTEAFF
>TRBV9|NA|TRBJ2-1
CASSGSGLTYNEQFF
>TRBV4-1|NA|TRBJ1-4
CASSQDHEGIDEKLFF
>TRBV13|TRBD2|TRBJ2-7
CASSYTSGRGSYEQYF
>TRBV11-2|NA|TRBJ2-2
CASSLFVGLGNGELFF
>TRBV28|NA|TRBJ1-5
CASSPGVSNQPQHF
>TRBV28|TRBD2|TRBJ2-1
CASSEEREMIYEQFF
>TRBV10-3|TRBD1|TRBJ2-1
CAIRQGLGEQFF
>TRBV28|NA|TRBJ2-5
CASSPHRAQETQYF
>TRBV4-1|NA|TRBJ2-7
CASKDTATSYEQYF
>TRBV19|TRBD2|TRBJ2-1
CASTLGLYSYNEQFF
>TRBV25-1|TRBD1|TRBJ1-1
CASSEPDRGTEAFF
>TRBV27|NA|TRBJ2-3
CASSLTHTASTDTQYF
>TRBV4-1|NA|TRBJ1-3
CASSQDRLGNTIYF
>TRBV19|NA|TRBJ1-1
CASTLGRGTEAFF
>TRBV4-2|TRBD1|TRBJ1-2
CASRFQGDYTF
>TRBV13|NA|TRBJ2-7
CASSLRDAPYEQYF
>TRBV13|NA|TRBJ2-3
CASSLPDSTDTQYF
>TRBV7-9|TRBD1|TRBJ1-2
CASRPGTGSNYGYTF
>TRBV7-3|TRBD2|TRBJ2-1
CASSYSSGPYNEQFF
>TRBV7-3|TRBD2|TRBJ2-7
CASSLAGGGEQYF
>TRBV28|NA|TRBJ2-5
CASSWGGAGETQYF
>TRBV9|TRBD1|TRBJ2-3
CASSFRDSLYLTDTQYF
>TRBV13|TRBD2|TRBJ2-1
CASSYRGGAVNEQFF
>TRBV9|NA|TRBJ1-4
CASSTSGSTNEKLFF
>TRBV27|TRBD1|TRBJ1-2
CASSPLGQAYGYTF
>TRBV7-2|TRBD2|TRBJ2-7
CASSLAQAGSPYEQYF
>TRBV28|TRBD2|TRBJ2-1
CASSEGLAGEGGEQFF
>TRBV4-1|TRBD1|TRBJ1-1
CASSQEGQGGTEAFF
>TRBV6-5|NA|TRBJ1-5
CASSYGGNQPQHF
>TRBV7-9|TRBD2|TRBJ2-7
CASSPGTRGPEAYEQYF
>TRBV7-9|NA|TRBJ2-5
CASSLGEVWVTQYF
>TRBV27|TRBD2|TRBJ2-7
CASSSGLAQYEQYF
>TRBV28|NA|TRBJ2-7
CASSLGGRGYEQYF